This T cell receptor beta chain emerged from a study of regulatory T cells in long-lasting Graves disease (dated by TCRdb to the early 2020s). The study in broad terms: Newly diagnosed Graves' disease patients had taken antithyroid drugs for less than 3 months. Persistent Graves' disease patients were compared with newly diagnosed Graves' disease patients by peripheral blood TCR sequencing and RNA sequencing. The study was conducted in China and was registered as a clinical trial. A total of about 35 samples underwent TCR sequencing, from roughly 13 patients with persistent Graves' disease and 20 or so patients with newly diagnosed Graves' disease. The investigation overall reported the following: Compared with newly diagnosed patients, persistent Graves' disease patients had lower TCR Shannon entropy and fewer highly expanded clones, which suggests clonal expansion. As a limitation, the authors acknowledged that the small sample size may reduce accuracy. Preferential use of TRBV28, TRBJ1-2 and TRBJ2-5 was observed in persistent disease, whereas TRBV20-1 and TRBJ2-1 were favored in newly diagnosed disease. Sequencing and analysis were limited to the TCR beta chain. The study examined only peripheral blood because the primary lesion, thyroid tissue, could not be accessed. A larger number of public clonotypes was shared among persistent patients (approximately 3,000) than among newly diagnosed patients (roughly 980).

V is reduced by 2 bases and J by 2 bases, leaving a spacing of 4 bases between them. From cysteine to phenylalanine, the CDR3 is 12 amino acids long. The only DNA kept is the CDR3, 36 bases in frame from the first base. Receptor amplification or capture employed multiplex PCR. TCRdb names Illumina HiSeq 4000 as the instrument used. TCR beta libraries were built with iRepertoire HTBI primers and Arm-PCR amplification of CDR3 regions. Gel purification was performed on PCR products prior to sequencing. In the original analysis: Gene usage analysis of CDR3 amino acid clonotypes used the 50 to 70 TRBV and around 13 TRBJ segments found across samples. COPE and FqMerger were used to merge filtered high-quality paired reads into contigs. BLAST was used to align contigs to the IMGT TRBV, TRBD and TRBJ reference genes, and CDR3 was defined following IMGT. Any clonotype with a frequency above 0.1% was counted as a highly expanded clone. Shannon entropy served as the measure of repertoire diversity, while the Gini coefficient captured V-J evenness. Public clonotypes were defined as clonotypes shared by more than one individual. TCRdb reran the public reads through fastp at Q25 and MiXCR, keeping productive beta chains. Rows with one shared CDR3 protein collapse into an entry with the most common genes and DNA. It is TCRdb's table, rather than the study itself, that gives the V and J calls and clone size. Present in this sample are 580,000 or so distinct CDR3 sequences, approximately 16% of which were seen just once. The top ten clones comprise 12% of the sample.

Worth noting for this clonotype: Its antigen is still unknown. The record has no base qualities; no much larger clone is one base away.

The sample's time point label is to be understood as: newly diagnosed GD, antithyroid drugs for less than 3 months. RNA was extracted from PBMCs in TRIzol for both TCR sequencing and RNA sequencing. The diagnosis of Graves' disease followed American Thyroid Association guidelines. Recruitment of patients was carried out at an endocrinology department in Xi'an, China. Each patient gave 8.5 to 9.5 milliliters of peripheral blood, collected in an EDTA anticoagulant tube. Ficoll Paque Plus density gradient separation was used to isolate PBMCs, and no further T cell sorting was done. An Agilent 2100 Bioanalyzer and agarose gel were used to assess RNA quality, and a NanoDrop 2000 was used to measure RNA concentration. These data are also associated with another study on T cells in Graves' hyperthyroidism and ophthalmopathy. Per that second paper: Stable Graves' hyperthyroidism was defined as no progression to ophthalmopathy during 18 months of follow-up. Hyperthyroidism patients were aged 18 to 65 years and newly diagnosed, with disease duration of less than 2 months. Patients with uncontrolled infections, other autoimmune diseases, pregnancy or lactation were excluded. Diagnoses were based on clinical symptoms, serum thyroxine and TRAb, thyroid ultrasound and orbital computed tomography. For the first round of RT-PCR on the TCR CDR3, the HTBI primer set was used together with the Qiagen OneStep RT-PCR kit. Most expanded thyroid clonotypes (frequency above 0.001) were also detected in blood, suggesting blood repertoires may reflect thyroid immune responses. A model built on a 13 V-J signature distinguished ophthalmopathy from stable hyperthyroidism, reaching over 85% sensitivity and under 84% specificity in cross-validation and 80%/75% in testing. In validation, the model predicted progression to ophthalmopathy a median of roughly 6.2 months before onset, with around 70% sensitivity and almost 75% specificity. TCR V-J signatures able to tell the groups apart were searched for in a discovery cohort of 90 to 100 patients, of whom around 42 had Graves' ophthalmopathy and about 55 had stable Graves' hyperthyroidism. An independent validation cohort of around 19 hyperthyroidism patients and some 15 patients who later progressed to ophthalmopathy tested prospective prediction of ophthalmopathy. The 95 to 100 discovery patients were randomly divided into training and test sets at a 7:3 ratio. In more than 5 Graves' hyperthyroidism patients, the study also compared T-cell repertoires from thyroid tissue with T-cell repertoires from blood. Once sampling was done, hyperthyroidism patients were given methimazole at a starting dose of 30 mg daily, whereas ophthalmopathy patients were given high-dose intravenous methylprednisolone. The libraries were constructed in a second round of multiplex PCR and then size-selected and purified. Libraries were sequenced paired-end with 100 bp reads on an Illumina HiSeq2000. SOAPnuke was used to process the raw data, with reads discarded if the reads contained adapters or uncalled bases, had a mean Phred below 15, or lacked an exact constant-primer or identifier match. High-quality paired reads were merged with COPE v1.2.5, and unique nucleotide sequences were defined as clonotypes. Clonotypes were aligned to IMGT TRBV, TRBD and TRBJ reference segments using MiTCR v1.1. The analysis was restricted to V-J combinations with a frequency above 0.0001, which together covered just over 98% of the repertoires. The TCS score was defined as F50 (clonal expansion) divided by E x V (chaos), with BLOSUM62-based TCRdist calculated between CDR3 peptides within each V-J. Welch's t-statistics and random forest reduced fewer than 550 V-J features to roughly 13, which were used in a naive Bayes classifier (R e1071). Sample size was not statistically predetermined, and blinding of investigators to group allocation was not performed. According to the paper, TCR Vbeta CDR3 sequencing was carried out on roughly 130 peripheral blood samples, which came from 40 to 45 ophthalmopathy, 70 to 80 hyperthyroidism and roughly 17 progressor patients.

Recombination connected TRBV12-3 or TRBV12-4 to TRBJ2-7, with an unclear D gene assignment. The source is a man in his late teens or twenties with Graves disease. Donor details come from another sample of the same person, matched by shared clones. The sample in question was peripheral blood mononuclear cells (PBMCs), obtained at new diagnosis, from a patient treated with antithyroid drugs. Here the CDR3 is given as CASSLMAYEQYF. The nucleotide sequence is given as TGTGCCAGCAGTTTAATGGCCTACGAGCAGTACTTC.